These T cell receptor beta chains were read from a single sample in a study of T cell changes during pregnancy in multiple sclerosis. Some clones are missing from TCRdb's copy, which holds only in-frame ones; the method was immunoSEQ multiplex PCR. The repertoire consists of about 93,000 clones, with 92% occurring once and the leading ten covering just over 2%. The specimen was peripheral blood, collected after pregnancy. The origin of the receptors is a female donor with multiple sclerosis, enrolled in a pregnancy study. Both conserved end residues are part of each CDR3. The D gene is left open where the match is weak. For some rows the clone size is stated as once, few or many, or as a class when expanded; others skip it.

cdr3_aa: CASSYSGGSQETQYF
cdr3_nt: TGTGCCAGCAGTTACTCAGGAGGGTCACAAGAGACCCAGTACTTC
j_call: TRBJ2-5
clone_size: -
cdr3_length: 15
v_call: TRBV6-5
d_call: -

cdr3_aa: CASSPLTGRDSPLHF
cdr3_nt: TGTGCCAGCTCTCCGCTAACAGGGAGGGATTCACCCCTCCACTTT
j_call: TRBJ1-6
clone_size: -
cdr3_length: 15
v_call: TRBV18
d_call: -

cdr3_aa: CASNFRGLGTDTQYF
cdr3_nt: TGTGCCAGCAACTTCAGGGGACTAGGCACAGATACGCAGTATTTT
j_call: TRBJ2-3
clone_size: -
cdr3_length: 15
v_call: TRBV14
d_call: TRBD2

cdr3_aa: CASSFFSGRANEQYF
cdr3_nt: TGCGCCAGCAGCTTCTTTAGCGGGAGGGCCAACGAGCAGTACTTC
j_call: TRBJ2-7
clone_size: -
cdr3_length: 15
v_call: TRBV5-1
d_call: TRBD2

cdr3_aa: CASSHETGQGAPTNEKLFF
cdr3_nt: TGTGCCAGCAGCCATGAAACTGGACAGGGGGCGCCTACTAATGAAAAACTGTTTTTT
j_call: TRBJ1-4
clone_size: -
cdr3_length: 19
v_call: TRBV14
d_call: TRBD1

cdr3_aa: CASSSAGVINTGELFF
cdr3_nt: TGTGCCAGCAGTTCAGCGGGCGTAATTAACACCGGGGAGCTGTTTTTT
j_call: TRBJ2-2
clone_size: -
cdr3_length: 16
v_call: TRBV6-5
d_call: -

cdr3_aa: CASSLARDMNTEAFF
cdr3_nt: TGTGCCAGCAGCTTAGCGCGAGATATGAACACTGAAGCTTTCTTT
j_call: TRBJ1-1
clone_size: -
cdr3_length: 15
v_call: TRBV7-9
d_call: -

cdr3_aa: CASSLPHGPEQTEAFF
cdr3_nt: TGTGCCAGCAGCTTGCCTCACGGCCCGGAACAGACTGAAGCTTTCTTT
j_call: TRBJ1-1
clone_size: once
cdr3_length: 16
v_call: TRBV11-2
d_call: -

cdr3_aa: CASSQEGQGRGYTF
cdr3_nt: TGCGCCAGCAGCCAAGAGGGACAGGGTAGGGGCTACACCTTC
j_call: TRBJ1-2
clone_size: -
cdr3_length: 14
v_call: TRBV4-3
d_call: TRBD1

cdr3_aa: CASSPSQGRSGYTF
cdr3_nt: TGTGCCAGCTCACCGTCCCAGGGGCGGTCTGGCTACACCTTC
j_call: TRBJ1-2
clone_size: -
cdr3_length: 14
v_call: TRBV18
d_call: -

cdr3_aa: CATDLGQGGSYEQYF
cdr3_nt: TGTGCCACCGACCTCGGACAGGGGGGATCCTACGAGCAGTACTTC
j_call: TRBJ2-7
clone_size: -
cdr3_length: 15
v_call: TRBV6-1
d_call: TRBD1

cdr3_aa: CASSRLDGGGSETQYF
cdr3_nt: TGTGCCAGCTCACGACTTGACGGAGGGGGCAGCGAGACCCAGTACTTC
j_call: TRBJ2-5
clone_size: once
cdr3_length: 16
v_call: TRBV18
d_call: -

cdr3_aa: CASSLADRGFNTEAFF
cdr3_nt: TGTGCCAGCAGCTTAGCTGACAGGGGCTTTAACACTGAAGCTTTCTTT
j_call: TRBJ1-1
clone_size: -
cdr3_length: 16
v_call: TRBV7-9
d_call: TRBD1

cdr3_aa: CASSQGEGTGAEKLFF
cdr3_nt: TGTGCCAGCAGCCAAGGAGAAGGGACAGGGGCTGAAAAACTGTTTTTT
j_call: TRBJ1-4
clone_size: few
cdr3_length: 16
v_call: TRBV4-2
d_call: TRBD1

cdr3_aa: CASSRGAGPAGELFF
cdr3_nt: TGTGCCAGCAGTCGAGGAGCAGGGCCGGCCGGGGAGCTGTTTTTT
j_call: TRBJ2-2
clone_size: -
cdr3_length: 15
v_call: TRBV6-5
d_call: -

cdr3_aa: CASSPPTGTYEQYF
cdr3_nt: TGTGCCAGCAGCCCCCCGACAGGGACCTACGAGCAGTACTTC
j_call: TRBJ2-7
clone_size: -
cdr3_length: 14
v_call: TRBV6-5
d_call: TRBD1

cdr3_aa: CASSQTGAFVYEQYF
cdr3_nt: TGTGCCAGCAGCCAGACAGGGGCCTTTGTCTACGAGCAGTACTTC
j_call: TRBJ2-7
clone_size: -
cdr3_length: 15
v_call: TRBV7-3
d_call: TRBD1

cdr3_aa: CASSDSRGGYTF
cdr3_nt: TGTGCCAGCAGTGACTCTCGGGGTGGCTACACCTTC
j_call: TRBJ1-2
clone_size: once
cdr3_length: 12
v_call: TRBV6-4
d_call: -

cdr3_aa: CASSIGRGKETQYF
cdr3_nt: TGTGCCAGTAGTATCGGCAGGGGGAAAGAGACCCAGTACTTC
j_call: TRBJ2-5
clone_size: -
cdr3_length: 14
v_call: TRBV19
d_call: TRBD1

cdr3_aa: CASSPRGGQGQINEQFF
cdr3_nt: TGTGCCAGCTCACCACGAGGGGGACAGGGACAGATCAATGAGCAGTTCTTC
j_call: TRBJ2-1
clone_size: -
cdr3_length: 17
v_call: TRBV18
d_call: TRBD1

cdr3_aa: CASSLGGQGRSFF
cdr3_nt: TGTGCCAGCAGCTTAGGGGGACAGGGGCGATCTTTCTTT
j_call: TRBJ1-1
clone_size: few
cdr3_length: 13
v_call: TRBV7-2
d_call: TRBD1

cdr3_aa: CASSPGGDYGYTF
cdr3_nt: TGTGCCAGCTCACCGGGGGGGGACTATGGCTACACCTTC
j_call: TRBJ1-2
clone_size: -
cdr3_length: 13
v_call: TRBV18
d_call: -

cdr3_aa: CASSFSEAKNIQYF
cdr3_nt: TGTGCCAGCAGCTTCTCAGAAGCCAAAAACATTCAGTACTTC
j_call: TRBJ2-4
clone_size: -
cdr3_length: 14
v_call: TRBV7-2
d_call: -

cdr3_aa: CASSGDPDRGANVLTF
cdr3_nt: TGTGCCAGCAGCGGAGATCCCGACAGGGGGGCCAACGTCCTGACTTTC
j_call: TRBJ2-6
clone_size: -
cdr3_length: 16
v_call: TRBV9
d_call: -

cdr3_aa: CASSQERAGGASSRSLQQFF
cdr3_nt: TGCGCCAGCAGCCAAGAACGAGCCGGGGGAGCGAGCTCCCGCTCACTTCAGCAGTTCTTC
j_call: TRBJ2-1
clone_size: once
cdr3_length: 20
v_call: TRBV4-1
d_call: -

cdr3_aa: CASSWARMNTEAFF
cdr3_nt: TGTGCCAGCAGCTGGGCCCGCATGAACACTGAAGCTTTCTTT
j_call: TRBJ1-1
clone_size: -
cdr3_length: 14
v_call: TRBV5-5
d_call: -

cdr3_aa: CASSLRGPGTGKGGEYF
cdr3_nt: TGTGCCAGCAGCTTAAGGGGGCCCGGGACAGGGAAAGGAGGAGAGTACTTC
j_call: TRBJ2-4
clone_size: -
cdr3_length: 17
v_call: TRBV7-2
d_call: TRBD1

cdr3_aa: CASTWTGASEQFF
cdr3_nt: TGTGCCAGCACCTGGACTGGCGCAAGTGAGCAGTTCTTC
j_call: TRBJ2-1
clone_size: -
cdr3_length: 13
v_call: TRBV6-5
d_call: -

cdr3_aa: CAWRAGGTDTQYF
cdr3_nt: TGTGCCTGGAGAGCGGGGGGGACAGATACGCAGTATTTT
j_call: TRBJ2-3
clone_size: -
cdr3_length: 13
v_call: TRBV30
d_call: TRBD2

cdr3_aa: CASSVSHNEQFF
cdr3_nt: TGTGCCAGCAGCGTAAGCCACAATGAGCAGTTCTTC
j_call: TRBJ2-1
clone_size: once
cdr3_length: 12
v_call: TRBV11-3
d_call: -

cdr3_aa: CASSGLAGGLTDTQYF
cdr3_nt: TGTGCCAGCTCGGGCCTAGCGGGGGGCCTTACAGATACGCAGTATTTT
j_call: TRBJ2-3
clone_size: -
cdr3_length: 16
v_call: TRBV18
d_call: TRBD2

cdr3_aa: CASRPGGATYNEQFF
cdr3_nt: TGTGCCAGCCGCCCGGGGGGGGCAACCTACAATGAGCAGTTCTTC
j_call: TRBJ2-1
clone_size: -
cdr3_length: 15
v_call: TRBV19
d_call: TRBD2

cdr3_aa: CARGTGGNTQYF
cdr3_nt: TGTGCTCGCGGGACTGGCGGGAATACGCAGTATTTT
j_call: TRBJ2-3
clone_size: -
cdr3_length: 12
v_call: TRBV30
d_call: -

cdr3_aa: CATGLAGDTDTQYF
cdr3_nt: TGTGCCACGGGGCTAGCGGGAGACACAGATACGCAGTATTTT
j_call: TRBJ2-3
clone_size: -
cdr3_length: 14
v_call: TRBV2
d_call: TRBD2

cdr3_aa: CASSPTAGAKNEQFF
cdr3_nt: TGTGCCAGCAGCCCAACAGCGGGGGCAAAGAATGAGCAGTTCTTC
j_call: TRBJ2-1
clone_size: -
cdr3_length: 15
v_call: TRBV7-3
d_call: TRBD2

cdr3_aa: CASSPDSYFYNSPLHF
cdr3_nt: TGTGCCAGCAGCCCTGACAGTTATTTTTATAATTCACCCCTCCACTTT
j_call: TRBJ1-6
clone_size: -
cdr3_length: 16
v_call: TRBV27
d_call: -

cdr3_aa: CASSPTQGGELYGYTF
cdr3_nt: TGTGCCAGCAGTCCCACACAGGGGGGAGAACTTTATGGCTACACCTTC
j_call: TRBJ1-2
clone_size: -
cdr3_length: 16
v_call: TRBV6-4
d_call: TRBD1

cdr3_aa: CASIVRDRPGPLHF
cdr3_nt: TGTGCCAGCATAGTCCGGGACAGGCCAGGCCCCCTCCACTTT
j_call: TRBJ1-6
clone_size: once
cdr3_length: 14
v_call: TRBV25-1
d_call: TRBD1

cdr3_aa: CSVEDGPNTEAFF
cdr3_nt: TGCAGCGTTGAAGACGGTCCGAACACTGAAGCTTTCTTT
j_call: TRBJ1-1
clone_size: -
cdr3_length: 13
v_call: TRBV29-1
d_call: -

cdr3_aa: CASSMSIPEKLFF
cdr3_nt: TGTGCCAGTAGTATGAGCATTCCGGAAAAACTGTTTTTT
j_call: TRBJ1-4
clone_size: once
cdr3_length: 13
v_call: TRBV19
d_call: -

cdr3_aa: CASSLRREETQYF
cdr3_nt: TGTGCCAGCAGCTTACGACGGGAAGAGACCCAGTACTTC
j_call: TRBJ2-5
clone_size: -
cdr3_length: 13
v_call: TRBV7-2
d_call: -